Listed below are T cell receptor beta chains from one sample, sequenced in a study of cytomegalovirus exposure and HLA in healthy donors. Sequencing used immunoSEQ multiplex PCR; TCRdb keeps in-frame clones, though not all of them. Of about 120,000 clones listed, 86% were seen once; the top ten hold 4.9%. Material for sequencing was PBMCs. Receptors were obtained from a man in his late teens or twenties in good health and CMV-seronegative. Each CDR3 is given with its conserved first and last residue.

>TRBJ2-3|TRBV4-1
CASSQDLAGSGVTDTQYF
>TRBJ1-3|TRBV6-6
CASKRQVSGNTIYF
>TRBJ1-6|TRBV6-5
CASRTRDFANSPLHF
>TRBJ1-1|TRBV25-1
CASSEPRTGDMTTEAFF
>TRBJ2-1|TRBV7-2
CASRAGTSGGPGYNEQFF
>TRBJ2-7|TRBV5-4
CASTAGFGPYEQYF
>TRBJ2-2|TRBV7-9
CASRTGTGTGELFF
>TRBJ2-1|TRBV9
CASSVEGGEVFF
>TRBJ2-3|TRBV19
CASNRGSTDTQYF
>TRBJ1-2|TRBV19
CASSSGRVLGYTF
>TRBJ2-3|TRBV5-4
CASSLEWGQGEGDTQYF
>TRBJ2-1|TRBV4-1
CASQRDSGSYNEQFF
>TRBJ1-2|TRBV5-1
CASSAGGLLNYGYTF
>TRBJ2-5|TRBV6-5
CASSSRLPGTQYF
>TRBJ2-5|TRBV2
CASQGDQETQYF
>TRBJ1-2|TRBV7-2
CASSLEWTRVSLDYGYTF
>TRBJ2-1|TRBV5-4
CASSLGLADKFF
>TRBJ1-2|TRBV19
CATQDSKAYYGYTF
>TRBJ2-1|TRBV6-4
CASSDSAGAYNEQFF
>TRBJ2-5|TRBV19
CASSKSGAGVQETQYF
>TRBJ1-4|TRBV6-6
CASRLYRLDEKLFF
>TRBJ2-1|TRBV4-1
CASSQEGGRLAYNEQFF
>TRBJ1-1|TRBV19
CASSEGQPNTEAFF
>TRBJ2-3|TRBV4-2
CASSQDRTSDTQYF
>TRBJ1-1|TRBV5-1
CASSLGLPGQNEAFF
>TRBJ2-5|TRBV9
CASSAGLAGETQYF
>TRBJ2-5|TRBV27
CASRDSGRETQYF
>TRBJ2-2|TRBV5-6
CASSLEAVGGLNTGELFF
>TRBJ1-4|TRBV19
CASSVPGLAGEKLFF
>TRBJ1-4|TRBV30
CAWRRQTNEKLFF
>TRBJ1-2|TRBV5-5
CASSLNEGGGYTF
>TRBJ2-3|TRBV30
CAWGTSGTDTQYF
>TRBJ1-3|TRBV12-2
CASRSDGRGPTGNTIYF
>TRBJ2-5|TRBV5-1
CASRGAGGLETQYF
>TRBJ1-2|TRBV5-6
CASSFGRQGDGYTF
>TRBJ1-5|TRBV28
CASSPRGKGNQPQHF
>TRBJ1-2|TRBV5-8
CASSYQGYTF
>TRBJ2-7|TRBV5-6
CASSPGLGGYEQYF
>TRBJ1-2|TRBV2
CASGTGGFYGYTF
>TRBJ2-3|TRBV5-1
CASRRGGSTDTQYF